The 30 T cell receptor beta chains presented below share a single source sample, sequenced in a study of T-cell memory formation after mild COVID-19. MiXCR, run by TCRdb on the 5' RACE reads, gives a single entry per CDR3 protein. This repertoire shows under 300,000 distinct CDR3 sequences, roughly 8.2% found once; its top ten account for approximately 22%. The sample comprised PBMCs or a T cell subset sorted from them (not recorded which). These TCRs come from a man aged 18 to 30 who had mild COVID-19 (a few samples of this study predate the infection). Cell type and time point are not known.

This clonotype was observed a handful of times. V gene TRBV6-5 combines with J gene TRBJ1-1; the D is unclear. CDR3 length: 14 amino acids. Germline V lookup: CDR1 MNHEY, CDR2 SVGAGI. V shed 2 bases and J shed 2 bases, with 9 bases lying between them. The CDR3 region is CASSYGLLNTEAFF. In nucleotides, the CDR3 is TGTGCCAGCAGTTACGGACTTTTAAACACTGAAGCTTTCTTT.

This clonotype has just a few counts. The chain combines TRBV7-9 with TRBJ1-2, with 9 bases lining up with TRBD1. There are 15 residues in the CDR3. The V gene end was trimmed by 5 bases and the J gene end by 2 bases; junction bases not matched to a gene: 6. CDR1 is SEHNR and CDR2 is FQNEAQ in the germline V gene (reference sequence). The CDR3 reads CASSLTGGVNYGYTF. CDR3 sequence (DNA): TGTGCCAGCAGCCTTACAGGGGGCGTAAACTATGGCTACACCTTC. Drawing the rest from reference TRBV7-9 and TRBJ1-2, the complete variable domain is DTGVSQNPRHKITKRGQNVTFRCDPISEHNRLYWYRQTLGQGPEFLTYFQNEAQLEKSRLLSDRFSAERPKGSFSTLEIQRTEQGDSAMYLCASSLTGGVNYGYTFGSGTRLTVV.

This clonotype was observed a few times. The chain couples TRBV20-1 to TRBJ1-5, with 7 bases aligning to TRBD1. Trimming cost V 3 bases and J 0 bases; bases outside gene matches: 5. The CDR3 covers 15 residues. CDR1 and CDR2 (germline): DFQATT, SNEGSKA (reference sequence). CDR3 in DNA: TGCAGTGCTAGGGGATACAGGGGTAGCAATCAGCCCCAGCATTTT. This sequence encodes CSARGYRGSNQPQHF.

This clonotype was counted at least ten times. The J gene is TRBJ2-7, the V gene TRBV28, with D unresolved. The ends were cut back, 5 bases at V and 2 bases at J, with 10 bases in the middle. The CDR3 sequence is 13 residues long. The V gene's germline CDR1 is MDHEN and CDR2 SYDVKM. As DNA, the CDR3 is TGTGCCAGCAGTAGGGCCCCCGCCTACGAGCAGTACTTC. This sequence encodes CASSRAPAYEQYF.

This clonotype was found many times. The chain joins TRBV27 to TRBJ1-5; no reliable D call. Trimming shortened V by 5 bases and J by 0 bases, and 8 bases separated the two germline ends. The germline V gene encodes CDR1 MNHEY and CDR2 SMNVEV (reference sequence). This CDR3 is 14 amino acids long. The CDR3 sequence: CASSPLNSNQPQHF. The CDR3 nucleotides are TGTGCCAGCAGTCCGCTCAATAGCAATCAGCCCCAGCATTTT.

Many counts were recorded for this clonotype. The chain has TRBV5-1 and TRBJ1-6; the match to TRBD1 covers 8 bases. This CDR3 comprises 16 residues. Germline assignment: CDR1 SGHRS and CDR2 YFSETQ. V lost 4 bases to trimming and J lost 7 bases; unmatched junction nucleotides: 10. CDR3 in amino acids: CASSLRGPVTNSPLHF. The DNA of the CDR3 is TGCGCCAGCAGCCTCAGGGGGCCGGTTACGAATTCACCCCTCCACTTT.

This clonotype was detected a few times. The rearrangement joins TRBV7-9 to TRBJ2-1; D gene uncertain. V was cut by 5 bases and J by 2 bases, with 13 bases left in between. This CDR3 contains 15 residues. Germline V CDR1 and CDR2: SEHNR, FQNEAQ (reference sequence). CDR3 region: CASSLTEFTYNEQFF. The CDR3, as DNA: TGTGCCAGCAGCCTCACGGAGTTTACCTACAATGAGCAGTTCTTC.

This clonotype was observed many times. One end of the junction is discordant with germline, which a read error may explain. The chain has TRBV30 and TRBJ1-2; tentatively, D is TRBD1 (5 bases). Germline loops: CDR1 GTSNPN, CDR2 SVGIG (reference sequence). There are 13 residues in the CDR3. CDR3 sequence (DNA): TGTGCCTCCCCTTACCCGGGGGATCGCCCCCCAGTCTTC. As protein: CASPYPGDRPPVF.

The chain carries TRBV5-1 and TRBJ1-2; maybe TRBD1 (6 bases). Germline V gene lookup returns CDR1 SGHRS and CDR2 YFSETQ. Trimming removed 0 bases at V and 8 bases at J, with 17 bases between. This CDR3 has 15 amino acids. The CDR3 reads CASSLVTGHFGGYTF. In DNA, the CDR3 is TGCGCCAGCAGCTTGGTAACGGGACACTTTGGAGGCTACACCTTC. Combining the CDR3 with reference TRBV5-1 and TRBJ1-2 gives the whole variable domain KAGVTQTPRYLIKTRGQQVTLSCSPISGHRSVSWYQQTPGQGLQFLFEYFSETQRNKGNFPGRFSGRQFSNSRSEMNVSTLELGDSALYLCASSLVTGHFGGYTFGSGTRLTVV.

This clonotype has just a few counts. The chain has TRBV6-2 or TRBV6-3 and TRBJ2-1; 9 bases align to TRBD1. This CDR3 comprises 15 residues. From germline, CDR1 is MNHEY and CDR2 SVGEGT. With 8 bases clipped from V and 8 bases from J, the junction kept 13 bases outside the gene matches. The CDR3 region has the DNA TGTGCCAGCCGTGCCGGGGACAGGGTGGTTTATGAGCAGTTCTTC. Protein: CASRAGDRVVYEQFF.

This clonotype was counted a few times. The CDR3 here is CASSLVGRSRAFF. DNA of the CDR3: TGCGCCAGCAGCTTGGTAGGGCGGTCAAGAGCTTTCTTT. The chain has TRBV5-1 and TRBJ1-1; D not certain. Germline loops: CDR1 SGHRS, CDR2 YFSETQ. This CDR3 spans 13 amino acids. V was shortened by 0 bases and J by 10 bases, with 13 bases between the two germline ends.

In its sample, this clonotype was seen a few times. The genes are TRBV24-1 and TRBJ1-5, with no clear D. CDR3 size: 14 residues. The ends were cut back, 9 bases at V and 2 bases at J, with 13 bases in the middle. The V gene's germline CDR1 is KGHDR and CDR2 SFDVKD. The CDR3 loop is CATSSWEGNQPQHF. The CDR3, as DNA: TGTGCCACCTCTTCTTGGGAGGGCAATCAGCCCCAGCATTTT.

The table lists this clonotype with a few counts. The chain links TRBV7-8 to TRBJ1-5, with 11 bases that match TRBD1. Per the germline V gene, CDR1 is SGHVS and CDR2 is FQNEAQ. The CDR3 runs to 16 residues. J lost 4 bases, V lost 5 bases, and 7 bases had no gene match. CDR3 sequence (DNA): TGTGCCAGCAGCCCTCCCGGGACAGGGGGGAATCAGCCCCAGCATTTT. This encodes CASSPPGTGGNQPQHF. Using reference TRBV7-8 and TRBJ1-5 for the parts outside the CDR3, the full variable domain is GAGVSQSPRYKVAKRGQDVALRCDPISGHVSLFWYQQALGQGPEFLTYFQNEAQLDKSGLPSDRFFAERPEGSVSTLKIQRTQQEDSAVYLCASSPPGTGGNQPQHFGDGTRLSIL.

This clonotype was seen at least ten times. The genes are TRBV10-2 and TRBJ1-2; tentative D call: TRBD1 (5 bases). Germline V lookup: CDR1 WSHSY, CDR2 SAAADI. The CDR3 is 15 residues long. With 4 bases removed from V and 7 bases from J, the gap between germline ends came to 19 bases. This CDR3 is CASSGPIGTLGGYTF. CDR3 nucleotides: TGCGCCAGCAGTGGCCCGATCGGGACTCTAGGTGGCTACACCTTC.

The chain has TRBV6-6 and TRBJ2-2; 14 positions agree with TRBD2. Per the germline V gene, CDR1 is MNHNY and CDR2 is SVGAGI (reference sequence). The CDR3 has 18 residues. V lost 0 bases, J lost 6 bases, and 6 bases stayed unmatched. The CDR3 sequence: CASSYSTATSGGAGELFF. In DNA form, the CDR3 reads TGTGCCAGCAGTTACTCGACTGCGACTAGCGGGGGGGCCGGGGAGCTGTTTTTT.

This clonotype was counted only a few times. The CDR3 region has the DNA TGTGCCAGCAGCCACGGAATAGGGGATAACTATGGCTACACCTTC. Protein sequence: CASSHGIGDNYGYTF. This sequence joins TRBV5-6 and TRBJ1-2; tentative D call: TRBD1 (5 bases). The CDR3 is 15 amino acids. V was shortened by 4 bases and J by 1 base, with 14 bases between the two germline ends. Germline V gives CDR1 SGHDT, CDR2 YYEEEE.

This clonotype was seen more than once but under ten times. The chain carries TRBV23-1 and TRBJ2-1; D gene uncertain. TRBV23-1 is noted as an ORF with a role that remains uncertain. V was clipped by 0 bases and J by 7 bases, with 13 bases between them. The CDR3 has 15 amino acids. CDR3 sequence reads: CASSQSLPTLNEQFF. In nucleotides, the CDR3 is TGCGCCAGCAGTCAATCGTTGCCCACCTTGAATGAGCAGTTCTTC.

This CDR3 is CSAGGLTDTQYF. As DNA, the CDR3 is TGCAGCGCCGGGGGACTCACAGATACGCAGTATTTT. The chain couples TRBV29-1 to TRBJ2-3, with D tentatively TRBD2 (6 bases). The germline V gene has CDR1 SQVTM and CDR2 ANQGSEA. The CDR3 consists of 12 residues. V was trimmed by 7 bases and J by 2 bases, leaving 10 bases between them.

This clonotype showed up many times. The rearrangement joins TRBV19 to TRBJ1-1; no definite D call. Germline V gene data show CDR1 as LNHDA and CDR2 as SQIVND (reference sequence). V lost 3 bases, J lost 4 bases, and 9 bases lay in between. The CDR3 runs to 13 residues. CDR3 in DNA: TGTGCCAGTAGTATTAGAGGAGTCACTGAAGCTTTCTTT. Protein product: CASSIRGVTEAFF.

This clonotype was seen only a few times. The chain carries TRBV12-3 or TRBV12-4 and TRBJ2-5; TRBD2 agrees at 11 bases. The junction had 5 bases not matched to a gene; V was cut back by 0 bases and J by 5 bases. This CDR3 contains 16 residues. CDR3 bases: TGTGCCAGCAGTTTAGCACTAGCGGGGGCGGGGGAGACCCAGTACTTC. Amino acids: CASSLALAGAGETQYF.

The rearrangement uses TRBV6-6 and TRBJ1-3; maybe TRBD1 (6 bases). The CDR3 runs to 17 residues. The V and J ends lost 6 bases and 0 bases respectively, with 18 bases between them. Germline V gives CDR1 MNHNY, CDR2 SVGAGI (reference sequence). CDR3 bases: TGTGCCAGCAGCCTAGAGACAGGAATAGCCTCTGGAAACACCATATATTTT. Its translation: CASSLETGIASGNTIYF.

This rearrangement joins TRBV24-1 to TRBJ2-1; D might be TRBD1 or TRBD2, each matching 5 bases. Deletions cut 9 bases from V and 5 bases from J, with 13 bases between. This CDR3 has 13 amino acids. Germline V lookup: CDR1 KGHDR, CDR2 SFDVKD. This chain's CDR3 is CATGGAEHNEQFF. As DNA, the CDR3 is TGTGCCACCGGGGGAGCGGAGCACAATGAGCAGTTCTTC.

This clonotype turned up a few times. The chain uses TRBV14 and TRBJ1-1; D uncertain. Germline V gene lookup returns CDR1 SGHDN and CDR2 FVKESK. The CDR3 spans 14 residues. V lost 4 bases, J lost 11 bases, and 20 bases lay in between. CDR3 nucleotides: TGTGCCAGCAGCCCGGACGTTGGTTCCCAGTCGGCTTTCTTT. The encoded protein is CASSPDVGSQSAFF.

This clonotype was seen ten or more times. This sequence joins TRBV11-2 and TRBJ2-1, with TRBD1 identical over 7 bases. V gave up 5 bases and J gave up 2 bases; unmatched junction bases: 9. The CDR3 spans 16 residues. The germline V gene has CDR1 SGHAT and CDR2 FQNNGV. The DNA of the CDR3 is TGTGCCAGCAGCCTGCTACAGGGGAGCACCTACAATGAGCAGTTCTTC. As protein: CASSLLQGSTYNEQFF.

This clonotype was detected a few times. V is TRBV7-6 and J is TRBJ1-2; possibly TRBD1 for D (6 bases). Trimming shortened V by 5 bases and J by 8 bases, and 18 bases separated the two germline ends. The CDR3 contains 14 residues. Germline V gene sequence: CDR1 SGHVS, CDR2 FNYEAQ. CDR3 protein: CASSPAGAARGYTF. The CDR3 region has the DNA TGTGCCAGCAGCCCAGCAGGGGCGGCGAGGGGCTACACCTTC.

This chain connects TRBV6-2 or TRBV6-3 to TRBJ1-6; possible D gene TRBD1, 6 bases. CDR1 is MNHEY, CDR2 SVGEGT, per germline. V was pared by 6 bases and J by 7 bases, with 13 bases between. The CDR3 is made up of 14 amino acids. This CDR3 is CASRDSGSNSPLHF. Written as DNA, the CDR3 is TGTGCCAGCAGGGACAGCGGATCAAATTCACCCCTCCACTTT.

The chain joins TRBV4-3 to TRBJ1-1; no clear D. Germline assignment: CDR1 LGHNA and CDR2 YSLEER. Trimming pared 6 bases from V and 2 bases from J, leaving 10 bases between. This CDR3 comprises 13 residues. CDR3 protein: CASRGGRNTEAFF. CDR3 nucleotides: TGCGCCAGCAGAGGAGGCCGAAACACTGAAGCTTTCTTT.

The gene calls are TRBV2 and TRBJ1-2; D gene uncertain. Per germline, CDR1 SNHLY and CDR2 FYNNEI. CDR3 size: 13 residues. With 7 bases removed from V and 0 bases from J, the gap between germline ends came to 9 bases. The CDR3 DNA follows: TGTGCCAGCACCATATCTGCTAACTATGGCTACACCTTC. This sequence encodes CASTISANYGYTF.

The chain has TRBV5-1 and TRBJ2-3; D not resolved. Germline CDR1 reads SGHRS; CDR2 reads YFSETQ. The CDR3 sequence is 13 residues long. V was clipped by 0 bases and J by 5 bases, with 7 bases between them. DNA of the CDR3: TGCGCCAGCAGCTTGGGAGCAGGAGATACGCAGTATTTT. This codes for CASSLGAGDTQYF.

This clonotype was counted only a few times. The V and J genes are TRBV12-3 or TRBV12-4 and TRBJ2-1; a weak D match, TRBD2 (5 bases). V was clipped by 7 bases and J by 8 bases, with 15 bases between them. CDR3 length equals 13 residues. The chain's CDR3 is CASTPSGSDEQFF. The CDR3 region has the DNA TGTGCCAGCACCCCATCGGGGTCCGATGAGCAGTTCTTC.